Below, 7 T cell receptor beta chains from the same sample are listed, as sequenced in a study of blood T cells in healthy people across ages. Together with a sample-barcoded 5' primer, a J-beta primer mix was included in a second PCR lasting about 6 to 11 cycles. TCRdb passed the 5' RACE reads through MiXCR, listing each CDR3 protein once. The table lists about 930,000 distinct CDR3 sequences, under 35% of them singletons. These data also featured in a second study, about T cells of mothers and their children.

Input material: blood. The receptors shown here come from a woman aged 40 to 55 in good health.

This clonotype was counted at least ten times. This sequence may be a read error, since a much larger clone differs from it by one base. The CDR3: CAWSGFSPRGEQFF. For the CDR3, the DNA is TGTGCCTGGAGTGGATTCTCCCCGCGGGGTGAGCAGTTCTTC. The V and J genes are TRBV30 and TRBJ2-1; D might be TRBD2 (6 bases). The CDR3 has 14 residues. The germline V and J ends were trimmed by 1 base and 9 bases, with 16 bases remaining between them. CDR1 and CDR2 (germline): GTSNPN, SVGIG (reference sequence).

The table lists this clonotype with a few counts. The J gene is TRBJ2-2, the V gene TRBV29-1; TRBD1 might be the D (6 bases). Germline V CDR1 and CDR2: SQVTM, ANQGSEA. The germline V and J ends were trimmed by 5 bases and 1 base, with 11 bases remaining between them. The CDR3 has 14 residues. DNA for the CDR3: TGCAGCGTTCGTACAGGGCAGAACACCGGGGAGCTGTTTTTT. Translation gives CSVRTGQNTGELFF.

This rearrangement joins TRBV10-3 to TRBJ2-1; TRBD1 matches at 11 bases. From germline, CDR1 is ENHRY and CDR2 SYGVKD. V lost 6 bases to trimming and J lost 4 bases; unmatched junction nucleotides: 5. The CDR3 has 15 residues. The CDR3: CAIRGDRGSYNEQFF. The CDR3 DNA reads TGTGCCATCAGGGGGGACAGGGGGAGTTACAATGAGCAGTTCTTC.

The chain recombines TRBV20-1 with TRBJ2-1, with 9 bases identical to TRBD1. This CDR3 has 15 amino acids. With 0 bases clipped from V and 7 bases from J, the junction kept 7 bases outside the gene matches. Per germline, CDR1 DFQATT and CDR2 SNEGSKA (reference sequence). CDR3 DNA: TGCAGTGCTAGAGATCTGCCGGACAGGGGTAATGAGCAGTTCTTC. Its translation is CSARDLPDRGNEQFF.

As for this clonotype: An end of the junction differs from the germline gene, which may be a read error. The rearrangement links TRBV7-2 to TRBJ2-5; 10 nucleotides agree with TRBD2. In germline, CDR1 is SGHTA, CDR2 FQGNSA. This CDR3 has 17 amino acids. CDR3: CASSSRTSGGAGETLYF. The CDR3 DNA is TGTGCCAGTAGCTCTCGGACGAGCGGGGGGGCTGGAGAGACCCTGTACTTC.

This sequence joins TRBV27 and TRBJ2-7; TRBD1 is a possible D gene (6 bases). Trimming removed 5 bases from V and 3 bases from J, with 14 bases in between. The length of the CDR3 is 14 residues. Per the germline V gene, CDR1 is MNHEY and CDR2 is SMNVEV (reference sequence). The CDR3 nucleotides read TGTGCCAGCAGTCCGACAGGAAAGCACTACGAGCAGTACTTC. Its translation: CASSPTGKHYEQYF.

This clonotype was seen only a few times. J is TRBJ2-3 and V is TRBV9, with 8 bases lining up with TRBD2. Germline CDR1 SGDLS, CDR2 YYNGEE. The CDR3 runs to 15 residues. V lost 1 base to trimming and J lost 1 base; unmatched junction nucleotides: 2. CDR3 DNA: TGTGCCAGCAGCGTATACGGGGGGGGCACAGATACGCAGTATTTT. This gives the protein CASSVYGGGTDTQYF.